This is a list of T cell receptor beta chains from one sample in a study of shared clonotypes between healthy human individuals. Some clones are missing from TCRdb's copy, which holds only in-frame ones; the method was immunoSEQ multiplex PCR. Of some 600,000 clones detected, approximately 96% appear once; the ten largest clones hold approximately 0.12%. Sequenced material: naive CD8+ T cells sorted from blood. These receptors came from a woman aged 25 to 39 in good health. Both conserved end residues are part of each CDR3.

J: TRBJ1-5
V: TRBV27
CDR3: CASRTQGVHQPQHF

J: TRBJ2-7
V: TRBV5-4
CDR3: CASSWGLAYEQYF

J: TRBJ2-1
V: TRBV11-2
CDR3: CASSLVSLGNEQFF

J: TRBJ2-1
V: TRBV2
CDR3: CASIKAGVGYNEQFF

J: TRBJ1-1
V: TRBV28
CDR3: CASSSVGETEAFF

J: TRBJ2-1
V: TRBV19
CDR3: CASSISRNEQFF

J: TRBJ2-3
V: TRBV6-5
CDR3: CASSRGDTQYF

J: TRBJ2-2
V: TRBV4-1
CDR3: CASSQVGASGELFF

J: TRBJ1-1
V: TRBV27
CDR3: CASSPGVGTEAFF

J: TRBJ2-7
V: TRBV6-1
CDR3: CASSEGQINEQYF

J: TRBJ2-2
V: TRBV6-6
CDR3: CASDNSGNTGELFF

J: TRBJ2-3
V: TRBV13
CDR3: CASRWQGISTDTQYF

J: TRBJ1-2
V: TRBV28
CDR3: CASSLGQGEGDGYTF

J: TRBJ2-1
V: TRBV28
CDR3: CATQVGLGGNEQFF

J: TRBJ2-7
V: TRBV28
CDR3: CASCQSYREQYF

J: TRBJ2-5
V: TRBV13
CDR3: CASSLSDNPPYQETQYF

J: TRBJ2-7
V: TRBV30
CDR3: CAWSLPQESYEQYF

J: TRBJ2-7
V: TRBV7-7
CDR3: CASSLRQGAYEQYF

J: TRBJ2-3
V: TRBV27
CDR3: CASSYGQGIRTDTQYF

J: TRBJ1-1
V: TRBV28
CDR3: CASSSLFGGWGHTEAFF

J: TRBJ2-1
V: TRBV25-1
CDR3: CASSEHYNEQFF

J: TRBJ1-3
V: TRBV5-4
CDR3: CASSLSGTGNTIYF

J: TRBJ2-7
V: TRBV13
CDR3: CASSFSQAYEQYF

J: TRBJ2-1
V: TRBV6-1
CDR3: CASKARQPTYNEQFF

J: TRBJ1-5
V: TRBV19
CDR3: CASTADSPTNQPQHF

J: TRBJ1-3
V: TRBV19
CDR3: CASTDRGRGNTIYF

J: TRBJ2-7
V: TRBV6-1
CDR3: CASSDSGTTTYEQYF

J: TRBJ1-5
V: TRBV28
CDR3: CASSIGGNSNQPQHF

J: TRBJ2-7
V: TRBV5-4
CDR3: CASSSGQGLYSYEQYF

J: TRBJ2-7
V: TRBV6-1
CDR3: CASSEYMASGSYEQYF

J: TRBJ2-6
V: TRBV7-9
CDR3: CASQFGANVLTF

J: TRBJ2-7
V: TRBV7-9
CDR3: CASSLGWRGDYEQYF

J: TRBJ2-2
V: TRBV5-6
CDR3: CASSLAALSAGELFF

J: TRBJ2-1
V: TRBV5-1
CDR3: CASSLKEGSYNEQFF

J: TRBJ2-2
V: TRBV5-4
CDR3: CASSLGLADANTGELFF